The present T cell receptor beta chain was sequenced within a study of shared clonotypes between healthy human individuals. Study results and limitations: Non-shared clonotypes were found to have lower generation probabilities than the clonotypes that were shared by all four of the sorted-subset donors.

Over several immunoSEQ plates, each subset's genomic DNA was distributed in even portions. The table came from immunoSEQ multiplex PCR; TCRdb's copy has only in-frame clones and leaves some out. The table lists roughly 600,000 clones, roughly 98% of them singletons. The length of the CDR3 is 14 residues. V gave up 6 bases and J gave up 4 bases, with 15 bases separating them. CDR1 and CDR2 (germline): SQVTM, ANQGSEA. CD8 cells regarded as naive lacked CD45RO, were positively chosen for CCR7, and omitted terminally differentiated effector memory CD45RA+ cells. A single count supports this clone. Its antigen is as yet unknown.

The sample was naive CD8+ T cells sorted from blood. The rearrangement joins TRBV29-1 to TRBJ1-4, with a tentative D call TRBD1 (5 bases). The source of this sequence is a young man in good health. DNA of the CDR3: TGCAGCGTCCCCGTTGGAGACAGTAATGAAAAACTGTTTTTT. It codes for CSVPVGDSNEKLFF. Complete variable domain (other parts from reference TRBV29-1 and TRBJ1-4): SAVISQKPSRDICQRGTSLTIQCQVDSQVTMMFWYRQQPGQSLTLIATANQGSEATYESGFVIDKFPISRPNLTFSTLTVSNMSPEDSSIYLCSVPVGDSNEKLFFGSGTQLSVL.